This is a list of T cell receptor beta chains from one sample in a study of blood T cell repertoires in COVID-19. Data came from immunoSEQ multiplex PCR; TCRdb stores just in-frame clones and leaves some out. The repertoire holds approximately 100,000 clones, roughly 87% seen once, with about 6% in the top ten. The sequencing sample was made of peripheral blood. The source of these receptors is a woman aged 60-70 years with acute or convalescent COVID-19. Each CDR3 is given with its conserved first and last residue. A D gene is named only where the DNA matches it firmly. Clone size is not always given. Where it is, it says once, few, many or a class for expanded clones.

j_gene | v_gene | d_gene | abundance | CDR3aa | CDR3nt
TRBJ2-1 | TRBV19 | TRBD1 | once | CASSIGYRGNSEQFF | TGTGCCAGTAGTATCGGATACAGGGGGAATAGTGAGCAGTTCTTC
TRBJ2-1 | TRBV4-1 | - | many | CASSEGGDYNEQFF | TGCGCCAGCAGCGAAGGCGGAGACTACAATGAGCAGTTCTTC
TRBJ1-3 | TRBV19 | - | - | CASSEGWELSGNTIYF | TGTGCCAGTAGTGAGGGCTGGGAGCTGTCTGGAAACACCATATATTTT
TRBJ2-1 | TRBV3-1/TRBV3-2 | TRBD2 | - | CASSPQSVGLATNEQFF | TGTGCCAGCAGCCCACAATCGGTCGGACTAGCGACCAATGAGCAGTTCTTC
TRBJ1-5 | TRBV2 | TRBD1 | - | CASRQGTGGSNQPQHF | TGTGCCAGCAGGCAAGGGACAGGGGGGAGCAATCAGCCCCAGCATTTT
TRBJ1-2 | TRBV11-2 | TRBD1 | - | CASRYRDSNGYTF | TGTGCCAGCAGGTACCGGGACAGCAATGGCTACACCTTC
TRBJ2-3 | TRBV28 | TRBD2 | - | CASSFLAGGPDTQYF | TGTGCCAGCAGTTTCCTAGCGGGAGGCCCCGATACGCAGTATTTT
TRBJ2-6 | TRBV28 | - | - | CASSLTGTGANVLTF | TGTGCCAGCAGTTTAACGGGGACTGGGGCCAACGTCCTGACTTTC
TRBJ1-1 | TRBV28 | TRBD1 | once | CASSSAGGGTEAFF | TGTGCCAGCAGTTCCGCAGGGGGAGGTACTGAAGCTTTCTTT
TRBJ1-6 | TRBV6-5 | TRBD1 | - | CASRRAGGPGSPLHF | TGTGCCAGCAGGCGTGCAGGGGGCCCGGGTTCACCCCTCCACTTT
TRBJ2-7 | TRBV5-1 | TRBD2 | - | CASSLGAGGFYEQYF | TGCGCCAGCAGCTTGGGGGCGGGAGGGTTCTACGAGCAGTACTTC
TRBJ2-1 | TRBV30 | TRBD1 | - | CAWSVRDRGTGEQFF | TGTGCCTGGAGTGTCCGGGACAGGGGAACGGGTGAGCAGTTCTTC
TRBJ2-7 | TRBV16 | - | - | CASSHPQSSYEQYF | TGTGCCAGCAGCCACCCACAGAGCTCCTACGAGCAGTACTTC
TRBJ1-1 | TRBV24-1 | - | - | CATRKFLRNTEAFF | TGTGCCACCAGGAAATTTCTGAGGAACACTGAAGCTTTCTTT
TRBJ2-3 | TRBV9 | TRBD2 | - | CASSPRLAGGRSTDTQYF | TGTGCCAGCAGCCCCCGACTAGCGGGAGGTCGAAGCACAGATACGCAGTATTTT
TRBJ1-3 | TRBV3-1/TRBV3-2 | - | - | CASSQDTGSSGNTIYF | TGTGCCAGCAGCCAAGATACAGGGAGCTCTGGAAACACCATATATTTT
TRBJ1-1 | TRBV29-1 | - | - | CSVNRQYNTEAFF | TGCAGCGTTAATAGACAGTACAACACTGAAGCTTTCTTT
TRBJ2-5 | TRBV4-2 | - | - | CASSQVAETQYF | TGTGCCAGCAGCCAAGTGGCAGAGACCCAGTACTTC
TRBJ1-2 | TRBV30 | TRBD1 | - | CAWSRGQGDYTF | TGTGCCTGGAGTCGGGGACAGGGAGACTACACCTTC
TRBJ2-6 | TRBV20-1 | - | few | CSASWQGRSGANVLTF | TGCAGTGCTAGTTGGCAGGGTCGGTCTGGGGCCAACGTCCTGACTTTC
TRBJ1-5 | TRBV6-1 | - | - | CASSEAFAGAAFALPQHF | TGTGCCAGCAGTGAAGCTTTTGCGGGGGCGGCATTCGCTCTGCCCCAGCATTTT
TRBJ2-3 | TRBV7-3 | TRBD2 | - | CASSLSGTSGGGTQYF | TGTGCCAGCAGCTTAAGTGGGACTAGCGGGGGCGGCACGCAGTATTTT
TRBJ2-3 | TRBV3-1/TRBV3-2 | - | - | CASSQRGFTDTQYF | TGTGCCAGCAGCCAAAGGGGGTTCACAGATACGCAGTATTTT
TRBJ2-2 | TRBV4-2 | - | once | CASSQATGELFF | TGTGCCAGCAGCCAAGCTACCGGGGAGCTGTTTTTT
TRBJ2-1 | TRBV5-1 | TRBD2 | once | CASSPYGTSRNEQFF | TGCGCCAGCAGCCCCTATGGGACTAGCAGGAATGAGCAGTTCTTC
TRBJ2-3 | TRBV6-6 | - | - | CASSYSRDTQYF | TGTGCCAGCAGTTACTCGAGGGATACGCAGTATTTT
TRBJ1-5 | TRBV28 | - | - | CASHPSGLWSQPQHF | TGTGCCAGCCACCCTTCAGGGCTTTGGAGCCAGCCCCAGCATTTT
TRBJ2-2 | TRBV24-1 | TRBD1 | - | CATSDLPGQVVTGELFF | TGTGCCACCAGTGATCTACCGGGACAGGTGGTCACCGGGGAGCTGTTTTTT
TRBJ1-5 | TRBV7-8 | - | once | CASSFVGVLDSNQPQHF | TGTGCCAGCAGCTTTGTGGGAGTATTAGATAGCAATCAGCCCCAGCATTTT
TRBJ2-7 | TRBV7-9 | - | - | CASSLGQASSYEQYF | TGTGCCAGCAGCTTGGGCCAGGCGAGCTCCTACGAGCAGTACTTC
TRBJ1-2 | TRBV7-9 | TRBD1 | - | CASSLGTGGDDMALGYTF | TGTGCCAGCAGCTTAGGAACAGGGGGCGATGACATGGCTTTAGGCTACACCTTC
TRBJ2-1 | TRBV2 | - | once | CASTERRGHEQFF | TGTGCCAGCACTGAACGAAGGGGCCATGAGCAGTTCTTC
TRBJ1-1 | TRBV3-1/TRBV3-2 | TRBD1 | - | CASSLGQGAGTEAFF | TGTGCCAGCAGCCTCGGACAGGGGGCGGGCACTGAAGCTTTCTTT
TRBJ1-5 | TRBV19 | TRBD1 | once | CASSPLDRGFHQPQHF | TGTGCCAGTAGTCCCTTGGACAGGGGATTTCATCAGCCCCAGCATTTT
TRBJ2-4 | TRBV11-2 | - | few | CASSLGGLSLAKNIQYF | TGTGCCAGCAGCTTAGGGGGACTCTCGTTAGCCAAAAACATTCAGTACTTC
TRBJ1-2 | TRBV18 | - | - | CASSSFDYGYTF | TGTGCCAGCTCATCCTTCGACTATGGCTACACCTTC
TRBJ2-7 | TRBV4-1 | - | - | CASSADWGGPYEQYF | TGCGCCAGCAGCGCAGACTGGGGGGGCCCCTACGAGCAGTACTTC
TRBJ1-2 | TRBV28 | - | - | CASSQDRYGYTF | TGTGCCAGCAGCCAGGACAGATATGGCTACACCTTC
TRBJ1-5 | TRBV3-1/TRBV3-2 | TRBD1 | - | CASSLGTGGRPQHF | TGTGCCAGCAGCTTAGGGACAGGAGGGAGGCCCCAGCATTTT
TRBJ1-1 | TRBV19 | TRBD1 | - | CASSIRGTVNTEAFF | TGTGCCAGTAGTATAAGGGGGACAGTGAACACTGAAGCTTTCTTT
TRBJ2-1 | TRBV19 | TRBD2 | - | CASRVAGAYEQFF | TGTGCCAGTAGAGTAGCGGGAGCGTATGAGCAGTTCTTC